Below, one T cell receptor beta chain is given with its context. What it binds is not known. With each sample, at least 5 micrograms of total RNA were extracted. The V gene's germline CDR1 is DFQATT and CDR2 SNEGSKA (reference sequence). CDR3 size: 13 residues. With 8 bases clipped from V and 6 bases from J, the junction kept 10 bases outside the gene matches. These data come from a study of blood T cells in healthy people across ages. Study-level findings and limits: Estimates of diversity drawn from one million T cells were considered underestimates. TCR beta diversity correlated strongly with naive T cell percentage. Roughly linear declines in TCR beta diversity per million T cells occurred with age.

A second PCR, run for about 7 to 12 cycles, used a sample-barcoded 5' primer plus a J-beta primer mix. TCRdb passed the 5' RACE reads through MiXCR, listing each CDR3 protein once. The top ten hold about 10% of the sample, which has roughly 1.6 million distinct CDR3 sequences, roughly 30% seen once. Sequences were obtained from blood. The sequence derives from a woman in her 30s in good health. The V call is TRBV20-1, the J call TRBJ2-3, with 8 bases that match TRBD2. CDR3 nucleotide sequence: TGCAGTCCCCGCAGCGGGAGTGGGGATACGCAGTATTTT. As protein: CSPRSGSGDTQYF.